A selection of T cell receptor beta chains follows, all from one sample in a study of T-cell reconstitution after alpha-beta-depleted transplantation in children. TCRdb ran MiXCR on the PCR reads and lists one entry per CDR3 protein. The sample records approximately 490,000 distinct CDR3 sequences, around 12% being singletons. The sequences come from PBMCs from the stem cell graft donor, collected from the stem cell graft. These TCRs come from a human donor who donated a stem cell graft to a child with combined immunodeficiency. The CDR3 runs from the conserved cysteine through the conserved F or W. D genes are given only for firm matches. Where a row states a size, it is once, few, many or the class of an expanded clone; other rows omit it.

V: TRBV9; size: -; J: TRBJ2-7; D: -; CDR3: CASSADPGLSYEQYF; DNA: TGTGCCAGCAGCGCCGACCCCGGGTTATCCTACGAGCAGTACTTC
V: TRBV29-1; size: many; J: TRBJ2-6; D: -; CDR3: CSVLGLTGANVLTF; DNA: TGCAGCGTTTTGGGTCTTACTGGGGCCAACGTCCTGACTTTC
V: TRBV3-1; size: -; J: TRBJ1-1; D: -; CDR3: CASSQGRVGEAFF; DNA: TGTGCCAGCAGCCAAGGAAGGGTGGGTGAAGCTTTCTTT
V: TRBV4-2; size: many; J: TRBJ1-3; D: -; CDR3: CASSQVEDTIYF; DNA: TGTGCCAGCAGCCAAGTTGAGGACACCATATATTTT
V: TRBV29-1; size: many; J: TRBJ1-1; D: TRBD1; CDR3: CSVRGQGPPEAFF; DNA: TGCAGCGTGAGGGGGCAGGGCCCCCCTGAAGCTTTCTTT
V: TRBV6-5; size: -; J: TRBJ2-7; D: -; CDR3: CASSYSKWGYEQYF; DNA: TGTGCCAGCAGTTACTCGAAATGGGGCTACGAGCAGTACTTC
V: TRBV12-3/TRBV12-4; size: many; J: TRBJ2-1; D: -; CDR3: CASSLPGLNNEQFF; DNA: TGTGCCAGCAGTTTACCGGGACTGAACAATGAGCAGTTCTTC
V: TRBV20-1; size: -; J: TRBJ1-6; D: -; CDR3: CSAGAGGNISPLHF; DNA: TGCAGTGCTGGAGCTGGCGGAAATATCTCACCCCTCCACTTT
V: TRBV12-3/TRBV12-4; size: many; J: TRBJ2-3; D: TRBD2; CDR3: CASSLPGGASDTQYF; DNA: TGTGCCAGCAGTTTGCCGGGGGGGGCCTCAGATACGCAGTATTTT
V: TRBV7-8; size: -; J: TRBJ2-6; D: TRBD1; CDR3: CASSSYRGLVSGANVLTF; DNA: TGTGCCAGCAGCTCCTACAGGGGCCTGGTCTCTGGGGCCAACGTCCTGACTTTC
V: TRBV13; size: few; J: TRBJ2-1; D: TRBD2; CDR3: CASSHPSGRAFDEQFF; DNA: TGTGCCAGCAGCCACCCGAGCGGGAGGGCCTTTGATGAGCAGTTCTTC